These 15 T cell receptor beta chains were all obtained from the same sample, sequenced in a study of shared clonotypes between healthy human individuals. Measured with immunoSEQ multiplex PCR; TCRdb has only the in-frame clones, and not every one. This table has millions of clones, 85% to 95% appearing once. The sequencing input was naive CD4+ T cells sorted from blood. As for subset: CD45RA+ positively selected. The receptors originated from a man aged 18-30 years in good health.

V and J are TRBV2 and TRBJ2-7, with D possibly matching TRBD1 (6 bases). Trimming removed 5 bases at V and 5 bases at J, with 16 bases between. Germline values: CDR1 SNHLY, CDR2 FYNNEI. The CDR3 length is 14 residues. The CDR3: CASSRLTGYNEQYF. The CDR3 region has the DNA TGTGCCAGCAGTAGACTTACAGGGTACAACGAGCAGTACTTC.

The chain couples TRBV18 to TRBJ2-5; D perhaps matches TRBD1 (5 bases). The V end was cut by 2 bases, the J end by 5 bases, with 9 bases between. There are 13 residues in the CDR3. Germline CDR1 is KGHSH and CDR2 is LQKENI. Here the CDR3 reads CASSPGAAETQYF. CDR3 DNA sequence: TGTGCCAGCTCACCAGGGGCGGCGGAGACCCAGTACTTC.

This chain links TRBV5-1 with TRBJ1-3; 11 bases agree with TRBD1. The CDR3 has 17 residues. The germline V gene encodes CDR1 SGHRS and CDR2 YFSETQ. V lost 3 bases, J lost 4 bases, and 9 bases stayed unmatched. The CDR3 loop is CASSSRDRGFSGNTIYF. CDR3 in DNA: TGCGCCAGCAGCTCGAGGGACAGGGGGTTTTCCGGAAACACCATATATTTT. Filled out from reference TRBV5-1 and TRBJ1-3, the complete variable domain reads KAGVTQTPRYLIKTRGQQVTLSCSPISGHRSVSWYQQTPGQGLQFLFEYFSETQRNKGNFPGRFSGRQFSNSRSEMNVSTLELGDSALYLCASSSRDRGFSGNTIYFGEGSWLTVV.

V is TRBV5-1 and J is TRBJ2-5; D is perhaps TRBD1 or TRBD2 (5 bases each). V shed 7 bases and J shed 2 bases, with 12 bases lying between them. Per the germline V gene, CDR1 is SGHRS and CDR2 is YFSETQ. The CDR3 contains 13 residues. CDR3 sequence: CASAPGPQETQYF. Here the CDR3 DNA reads TGCGCCAGCGCGCCGGGGCCACAAGAGACCCAGTACTTC.

The chain couples TRBV4-1 to TRBJ1-6, with 7 positions matching TRBD1. Germline values: CDR1 MGHRA, CDR2 YSYEKL. The CDR3 is 17 residues long. V shed 1 base and J 9 bases; nucleotides not matched to a gene: 12. CDR3 in amino acids: CASSQGTRAGGGSPLHF. CDR3 coding DNA: TGCGCCAGCAGCCAAGGGACTCGGGCAGGGGGGGGTTCACCCCTCCACTTT.

The chain links TRBV29-1 to TRBJ1-1; no reliable D call. Trimming pared 2 bases from V and 1 base from J, leaving 11 bases between. Germline CDR1 is SQVTM and CDR2 is ANQGSEA. The length of the CDR3 is 14 residues. CDR3 bases: TGCAGCGTTGAAATTCCCCCCGCGAACACTGAAGCTTTCTTT. Translation gives CSVEIPPANTEAFF.

V gene TRBV28 combines with J gene TRBJ2-5; D uncertain. The V gene lost 1 base and the J gene lost 5 bases, with 5 bases spanning the gap. Germline V lookup: CDR1 MDHEN, CDR2 SYDVKM. The CDR3 is 12 amino acids. The CDR3 region has the DNA TGTGCCAGCAGTTTATTATCGGAGACCCAGTACTTC. It yields the protein CASSLLSETQYF. Based on the CDR3 plus reference TRBV28 and TRBJ2-5, the full variable domain is DVKVTQSSRYLVKRTGEKVFLECVQDMDHENMFWYRQDPGLGLRLIYFSYDVKMKEKGDIPEGYSVSREKKERFSLILESASTNQTSMYLCASSLLSETQYFGPGTRLLVL.

Points on this clone: At the DNA level, this CDR3 is encoded by other sequences in the same sample as well. The gene calls are TRBV30 and TRBJ1-1; TRBD1 is a possible D gene (5 bases). Germline CDR1 GTSNPN, CDR2 SVGIG (reference sequence). With 0 bases removed from V and 1 base from J, the gap between germline ends came to 9 bases. The CDR3 loop spans 14 amino acids. The DNA for the CDR3 is TGTGCCTGGAGTGTACTGCAGGGGAACACTGAAGCTTTCTTT. Amino acid sequence: CAWSVLQGNTEAFF.

This rearrangement joins TRBV10-3 to TRBJ2-7; 7 nucleotides align to TRBD1. Germline lookup yields CDR1 ENHRY and CDR2 SYGVKD. The V gene end was trimmed by 3 bases and the J gene end by 3 bases; junction bases not matched to a gene: 5. The CDR3 has 14 residues. The CDR3 nucleotides are TGTGCCATCAGTGACCGGGACAGATACTACGAGCAGTACTTC. Translated: CAISDRDRYYEQYF.

In regard to this clone: This same CDR3 is encoded by further DNA sequences in the sample. This chain uses TRBV28 with TRBJ1-1, with 7 bases identical to TRBD1. Germline CDR1 and CDR2: MDHEN and SYDVKM. The CDR3 is made up of 14 amino acids. With 3 bases clipped from V and 4 bases from J, the junction kept 5 bases outside the gene matches. The CDR3 DNA sequence: TGTGCCAGCAGTTTGTCAGGGGGTGGCACTGAAGCTTTCTTT. It encodes CASSLSGGGTEAFF.

The chain carries TRBV2 and TRBJ1-6; D is unclear. With 6 bases removed from V and 6 bases from J, the gap between germline ends came to 12 bases. The germline gives CDR1 SNHLY, CDR2 FYNNEI. The CDR3 loop spans 14 amino acids. CDR3 region: CASRIEEGNSPLHF. The CDR3, as DNA: TGTGCCAGCAGGATCGAAGAGGGTAATTCACCCCTCCACTTT.

Concerning this clone itself: The same CDR3 can be traced to other DNA sequences in this sample. This chain uses TRBV10-3 with TRBJ2-7; 11 bases are a match to TRBD2. Germline V gene lookup returns CDR1 ENHRY and CDR2 SYGVKD. The CDR3 runs to 15 residues. V dropped 2 bases and J dropped 2; count of bases not matched to a gene: 2. CDR3 protein: CAISETSGGPYEQYF. The CDR3 DNA follows: TGTGCCATCAGTGAGACTAGCGGGGGACCCTACGAGCAGTACTTC.

The chain employs TRBV10-3 and TRBJ2-2; TRBD1 agrees at 7 bases. CDR1 and CDR2 from the germline V gene are ENHRY and SYGVKD. The CDR3 runs to 14 residues. J was trimmed by 0 bases and V by 11 bases; bases with no gene match: 6. As DNA, the CDR3 is TGTGCCTCCAACAGGGGTGCGAACACCGGGGAGCTGTTTTTT. Encoded protein: CASNRGANTGELFF.

V and J are TRBV5-1 and TRBJ2-7; maybe TRBD1 (6 bases). The V and J ends lost 3 bases and 12 bases respectively, with 16 bases between them. Per germline, CDR1 SGHRS and CDR2 YFSETQ. This CDR3 has 12 amino acids. In DNA form, the CDR3 reads TGCGCCAGCAGCTCCGGGACACCTATCCTGTACTTC. Its protein is CASSSGTPILYF.

This chain joins TRBV5-1 and TRBJ1-3, with 7 bases fitting TRBD1. The CDR3 is 14 amino acids. Germline V lookup: CDR1 SGHRS, CDR2 YFSETQ. After removal of 5 bases from V and 2 bases from J, the junction contained 4 bases not matched to a gene. CDR3 region: CASRYDRAGNTIYF. DNA for the CDR3: TGCGCCAGCAGATATGACAGGGCTGGAAACACCATATATTTT. The variable domain in full, completed from reference TRBV5-1 and TRBJ1-3, reads KAGVTQTPRYLIKTRGQQVTLSCSPISGHRSVSWYQQTPGQGLQFLFEYFSETQRNKGNFPGRFSGRQFSNSRSEMNVSTLELGDSALYLCASRYDRAGNTIYFGEGSWLTVV.